One and the same sample provided the 16 T cell receptor beta chains below, sequenced in a study of T-cell reconstitution after alpha-beta-depleted transplantation in children. During its preparation, the TCRbeta library received unique molecular identifiers. TCRdb reprocessed the PCR reads via MiXCR and lists one record per CDR3 protein. The sample yields about 4,900 distinct CDR3 sequences, about 26% seen once. The specimen comprised PBMCs, mostly from graft donor cells, sampled 60 days after TCRalphabeta/CD19-depleted stem cell transplant. Source of these receptors: a male patient under 10 years old who had a stem cell transplant for acute lymphoblastic leukemia, so the T cells may come from the graft donor.

This clonotype was seen repeatedly, ten times or more. The chain is built from TRBV5-1 and TRBJ2-7, with no clear D. V was trimmed by 1 base and J by 0 bases, leaving 5 bases between them. Germline V lookup: CDR1 SGHRS, CDR2 YFSETQ. The CDR3 contains 13 residues. The CDR3: CASSLQDSYEQYF. In nucleotides, the CDR3 is TGCGCCAGCAGCTTGCAGGACTCCTACGAGCAGTACTTC.

The rearrangement links TRBV12-3 or TRBV12-4 to TRBJ2-3; D not certain. V gave up 1 base and J gave up 2 bases, with 13 bases separating them. CDR3 length: 16 amino acids. In nucleotides, the CDR3 is TGTGCCAGCAGTTTAGGGTTTTGGGCCTCCACAGATACGCAGTATTTT. As protein: CASSLGFWASTDTQYF.

By frequency in the sample, this clonotype is medium-sized. The chain carries TRBV7-9 and TRBJ2-5, with 8 bases lining up with TRBD1. The CDR3 contains 14 residues. The V gene end was trimmed by 5 bases and the J gene end by 5 bases; junction bases not matched to a gene: 7. CDR1 is SEHNR, CDR2 FQNEAQ, per germline (reference sequence). The CDR3: CASSPSGDRETQYF. CDR3 coding DNA: TGTGCCAGCAGCCCTAGTGGGGACAGGGAGACCCAGTACTTC.

This clonotype showed up many times. This chain uses TRBV7-2 with TRBJ2-3; 9 bases are shared with TRBD1. V shed 3 bases, J shed 2 bases, and the junction held 6 bases outside the gene matches. Germline assignment: CDR1 SGHTA and CDR2 FQGNSA. The CDR3 totals 16 residues. The CDR3 region is CASSFGTGFVTDTQYF. DNA for the CDR3: TGTGCCAGCAGCTTCGGGACAGGGTTCGTCACAGATACGCAGTATTTT.

This clonotype showed up many times. The V gene is TRBV24-1, the J gene TRBJ2-3; TRBD1 matches 9 bases. Germline CDR1 KGHDR, CDR2 SFDVKD. CDR3 length: 15 amino acids. The V gene end was trimmed by 5 bases and the J gene end by 5 bases; junction bases not matched to a gene: 7. The CDR3 bases are TGTGCCACCAGTGGGGACAGGGAAAATGAAGATACGCAGTATTTT. Translation gives CATSGDRENEDTQYF.

This clonotype was observed a handful of times. V usage is TRBV1 and J usage is TRBJ2-5; the table's D call of TRBD2 was not tested on the DNA. TRBV1 has pseudogene status. CDR3 length equals 15 residues. This CDR3 reads CASSDEGGSQETQYF. The CDR3 bases are TGCGCCAGCAGTGACGAGGGAGGAAGCCAAGAGACCCAGTACTTC.

This clonotype occurred many times. The rearrangement joins TRBV11-2 to TRBJ2-6, with D uncertain. The CDR3 runs 15 residues. Deletions cut 2 bases from V and 0 bases from J, with 5 bases between. CDR1 SGHAT and CDR2 FQNNGV come from the germline V gene. In DNA form, the CDR3 reads TGTGCCAGCAGCTTAATAATCTCTGGGGCCAACGTCCTGACTTTC. Translating it yields CASSLIISGANVLTF.

In its sample, this clonotype was seen many times. This sequence joins TRBV15 and TRBJ2-7; D not certain. CDR1 is LNHNV, CDR2 YYDKDF, per germline (reference sequence). The CDR3 runs to 15 residues. Trimming shortened V by 1 base and J by 5 bases, and 15 bases separated the two germline ends. CDR3 bases: TGTGCCACCAGCAGAGGGAGCCTGACAATCGACGAGCAGTACTTC. The encoded protein is CATSRGSLTIDEQYF.

The DNA of the CDR3 is TGCAGTGCTAGGACTACATACGGGACAGACATTATATCGCAGCATTTT. Its protein product is CSARTTYGTDIISQHF. This rearrangement joins TRBV20-1 to TRBJ1-5; 7 bases map to TRBD1. The CDR3 has 16 residues. Germline CDR1 DFQATT, CDR2 SNEGSKA (reference sequence). The J segment lost 13 bases and the V segment lost 3 bases, leaving 21 bases of the junction unmatched.

The chain links TRBV29-1 to TRBJ2-7; D is uncertain. This CDR3 has 10 amino acids. Trimming removed 2 bases from V and 4 bases from J, with 3 bases in between. Germline V gene data show CDR1 as SQVTM and CDR2 as ANQGSEA. The CDR3 is CSVERYEQYF. CDR3 nucleotide sequence: TGCAGCGTTGAACGGTACGAGCAGTACTTC.

This clonotype was seen ten or more times. The chain uses TRBV18 and TRBJ2-1; 8 bases align to TRBD2. The CDR3 contains 15 residues. In germline, CDR1 is KGHSH, CDR2 LQKENI. Trimming removed 1 base from V and 6 bases from J; junction bases left unmatched: 5. The CDR3 DNA follows: TGTGCCAGCTCACCACTTCGGGAGGGCCGCAATGAGCAGTTCTTC. Protein: CASSPLREGRNEQFF.

The chain combines TRBV25-1 with TRBJ1-2, with 10 bases matching TRBD1. Germline V gene lookup returns CDR1 MGHDK and CDR2 SYGVNS. CDR3 length: 15 amino acids. V shed 4 bases and J 5 bases; nucleotides not matched to a gene: 7. The CDR3 bases are TGTGCCAGCAGTGTTGGAGACAGGGGGCCTTATGGCTACACCTTC. It encodes CASSVGDRGPYGYTF.

This clonotype was detected many times. The CDR3 region is CASSLGIGTMQYF. CDR3 in DNA: TGTGCCAGCAGCTTAGGGATAGGGACGATGCAGTACTTC. The chain links TRBV7-9 to TRBJ2-7; D possibly uses TRBD1 or TRBD2 (5 bases each). Looked up from germline, CDR1 is SEHNR and CDR2 is FQNEAQ (reference sequence). Trimming cost V 1 base and J 9 bases, with 13 bases left between them. CDR3 length: 13 amino acids.

The rearrangement links TRBV7-2 to TRBJ1-5, with TRBD1 as a possible D gene (6 bases). V gave up 5 bases and J gave up 5 bases, with 10 bases separating them. The CDR3 is made up of 13 amino acids. Germline V gene sequence: CDR1 SGHTA, CDR2 FQGNSA. The CDR3 DNA reads as TGTGCCAGCAGCACGGCAGGGGATCAGCCCCAGCATTTT. This gives the protein CASSTAGDQPQHF.

This clonotype was detected many times. The chain links TRBV21-1 to TRBJ2-2; the D call of TRBD1 is as the table states it, not checked on the DNA. TRBV21-1 is labeled a pseudogene. The CDR3 contains 16 residues. Here the CDR3 DNA reads TGTGCCAGCAGCAAAGATTGGACAGATATAACCGGGGAGCTGTTTTTT. Translation: CASSKDWTDITGELFF.

The gene calls are TRBV6-5 and TRBJ2-2; tentative D call: TRBD2 (6 bases). The germline V gene encodes CDR1 MNHEY and CDR2 SVGAGI. V was trimmed by 0 bases and J by 5 bases, leaving 7 bases between them. This CDR3 spans 14 amino acids. In DNA form, the CDR3 reads TGTGCCAGCAGTTACTCGGAGGGAACCGGGGAGCTGTTTTTT. Protein sequence: CASSYSEGTGELFF.